This T cell receptor beta chain was captured in a study of metastatic and nonmetastatic thyroid tumors. TCRdb reprocessed the PCR reads using MiXCR. The sample shows tens of thousands of clones, roughly 12% of them seen only once. Thyroid surgery was preceded by no treatment in any patient. The sample holds many counts of this clone. The material sequenced was blood. This clonotype was sampled from a female donor with papillary thyroid cancer or a benign thyroid nodule (not recorded which). Some clones in this sample may be carry-over from other donors' samples.

In DNA form, the CDR3 reads TGTGCCAGCAGTTACGAGGGCACCTCTGGAAACACCATATATTTT. This encodes CASSYEGTSGNTIYF. The chain couples TRBV6-5 to TRBJ1-3; no clear D gene. CDR3 size: 15 residues. Germline V lookup: CDR1 MNHEY, CDR2 SVGAGI. The V end lost 2 bases, the J end lost 0 bases, and 8 bases lay between the germline ends.